This T cell receptor (beta chain) is from a study of cytotoxic CD8 clonotypes in ibrutinib-treated CLL. Looking at the study overall: The patients, some eleven relapsed/refractory and approximately 16 treatment-naive, included around 18 who were IGHV unmutated. A mean of around 270,000 productive templates and about 88,000 productive rearrangements was obtained per sample.

V lost 6 bases, J lost 4 bases, and 12 bases lay in between. The CDR3 extends over 13 amino acids. Germline CDR1 is MDHEN and CDR2 is SYDVKM. Generated by immunoSEQ multiplex PCR, the TCRdb table keeps only in-frame clones and is missing some. The table records fewer than 70,000 clones, over 60% of them present only once. There are a few counts of this clone. This chain connects TRBV28 to TRBJ1-2; D is unclear. This clonotype originated in a human donor with chronic lymphocytic leukemia. The source material was PBMCs, sampled after 12 months of ibrutinib treatment. This CDR3 is CASRLPGIYGYTF. In DNA, the CDR3 is TGTGCCAGCAGGCTCCCCGGCATCTATGGCTACACCTTC.